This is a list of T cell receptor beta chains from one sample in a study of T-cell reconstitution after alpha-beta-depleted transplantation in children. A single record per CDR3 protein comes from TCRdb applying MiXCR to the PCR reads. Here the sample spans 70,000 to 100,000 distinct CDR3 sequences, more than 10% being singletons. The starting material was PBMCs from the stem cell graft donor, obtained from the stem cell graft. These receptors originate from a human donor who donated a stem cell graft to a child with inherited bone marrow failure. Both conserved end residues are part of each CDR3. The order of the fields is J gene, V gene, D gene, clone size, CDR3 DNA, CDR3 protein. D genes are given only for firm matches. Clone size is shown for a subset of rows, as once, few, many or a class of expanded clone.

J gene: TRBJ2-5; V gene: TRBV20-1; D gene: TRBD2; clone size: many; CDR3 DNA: TGCAGTGCTCCCGGGCAGCGGGGCGCCCAAGAGACCCAGTACTTC; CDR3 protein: CSAPGQRGAQETQYF
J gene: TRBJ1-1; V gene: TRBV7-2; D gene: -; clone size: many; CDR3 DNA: TGTGCCAGCAGCTTAGAGGAGAACACTGAAGCTTTCTTT; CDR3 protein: CASSLEENTEAFF
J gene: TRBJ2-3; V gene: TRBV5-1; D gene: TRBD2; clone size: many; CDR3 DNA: TGCGCCAGCAGCCCTATTCCGTGGGAGGGCCTACACCCAGATACGCAGTATTTT; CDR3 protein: CASSPIPWEGLHPDTQYF
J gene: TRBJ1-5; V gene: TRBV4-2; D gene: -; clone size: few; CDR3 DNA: TGTGCCAGCAGCCTCCGGGACCTCAGCAATCAGCCCCAGCATTTT; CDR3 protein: CASSLRDLSNQPQHF
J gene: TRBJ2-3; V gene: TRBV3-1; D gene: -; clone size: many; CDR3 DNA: TGTGCCAGCAGCCAAGCTGCCAATACGCAGTATTTT; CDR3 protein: CASSQAANTQYF
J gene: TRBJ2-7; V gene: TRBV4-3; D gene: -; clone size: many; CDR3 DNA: TGCGCCAGCAGCCAAAGGGTAGACAAGGACGGTGGTTACGAGCAGTACTTC; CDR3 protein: CASSQRVDKDGGYEQYF
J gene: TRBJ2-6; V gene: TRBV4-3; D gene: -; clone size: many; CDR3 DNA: TGCGCCAGCAGCGAATCCGGAATTGGGGCCAACGTCCTGACTTTC; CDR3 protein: CASSESGIGANVLTF
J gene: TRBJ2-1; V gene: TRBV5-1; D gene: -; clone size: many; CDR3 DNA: TGCGCCAGCAGCTTGATAGCGGGGACAGAATACAATGAGCAGTTCTTC; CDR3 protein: CASSLIAGTEYNEQFF
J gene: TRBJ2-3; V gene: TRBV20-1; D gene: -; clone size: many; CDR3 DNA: TGCAGTGCTGGCGGGGTAAAGGCAGATACGCAGTATTTT; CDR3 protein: CSAGGVKADTQYF
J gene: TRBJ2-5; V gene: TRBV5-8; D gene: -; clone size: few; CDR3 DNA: TGTGCCAGCAGCCCCAAGCGGAGGGCCCGGGAGACCCAGTACTTC; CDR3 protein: CASSPKRRARETQYF
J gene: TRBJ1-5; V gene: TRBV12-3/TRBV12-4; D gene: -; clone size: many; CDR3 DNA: TGTGCCAGCACCCTGGGGTCGCGGCGAGATCAGCCCCAGCATTTT; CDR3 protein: CASTLGSRRDQPQHF
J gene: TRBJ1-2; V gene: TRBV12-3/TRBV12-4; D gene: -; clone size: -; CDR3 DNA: TGTGCCAGCCTTCTATTCGGGCAGTCTTCAGGTGGCTACACCTTC; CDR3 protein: CASLLFGQSSGGYTF
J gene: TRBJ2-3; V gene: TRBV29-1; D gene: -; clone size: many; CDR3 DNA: TGCAGCGTTGAATTATCCTCACGTTCGGCAGATACGCAGTATTTT; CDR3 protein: CSVELSSRSADTQYF
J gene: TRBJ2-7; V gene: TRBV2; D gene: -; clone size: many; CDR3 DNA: TGTGCCAGCGGGGCGGGCAGGGCCTACGAGCAGTACTTC; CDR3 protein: CASGAGRAYEQYF
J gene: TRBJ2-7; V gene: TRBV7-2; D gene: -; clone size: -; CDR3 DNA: TGTGCCAGTAGACAGTCTGTACCCCTCGAGCAGTACTTC; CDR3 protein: CASRQSVPLEQYF
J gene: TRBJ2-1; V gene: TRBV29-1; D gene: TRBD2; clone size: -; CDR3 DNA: TGCAGCGTTGAGGCTAGCGGGACGGGAGTTGAGCAGTTCTTC; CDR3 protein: CSVEASGTGVEQFF
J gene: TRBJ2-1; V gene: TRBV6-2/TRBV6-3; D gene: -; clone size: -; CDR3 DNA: TGTGCCAGCAATTCTATCGGCAATGAGCAGTTCTTC; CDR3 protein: CASNSIGNEQFF
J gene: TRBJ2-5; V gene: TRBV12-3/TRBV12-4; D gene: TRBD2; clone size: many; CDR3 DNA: TGTGCCAGCAGACCCGGACTAGCGGGGGGGCCGGAGACCCAGTACTTC; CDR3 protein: CASRPGLAGGPETQYF
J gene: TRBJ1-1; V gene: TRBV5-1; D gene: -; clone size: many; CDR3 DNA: TGCGCCAGCAGCTTGGGGCCGAACACTGAAGCTTTCTTT; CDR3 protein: CASSLGPNTEAFF
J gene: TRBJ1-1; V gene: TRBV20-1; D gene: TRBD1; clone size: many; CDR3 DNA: TGCAGTGCTAGAGGTACAGGGGTGAACACTGAAGCTTTCTTT; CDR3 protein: CSARGTGVNTEAFF
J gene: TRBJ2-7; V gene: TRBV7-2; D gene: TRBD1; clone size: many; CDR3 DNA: TGTGCCAGCAGCTTTGGGCAGGGGGTCCACGAGCAGTACTTC; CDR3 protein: CASSFGQGVHEQYF
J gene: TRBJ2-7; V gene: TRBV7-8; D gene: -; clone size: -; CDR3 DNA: TGTGCCAGCAGCTTGGACGGTGGGCGGCAGTACTTC; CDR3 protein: CASSLDGGRQYF
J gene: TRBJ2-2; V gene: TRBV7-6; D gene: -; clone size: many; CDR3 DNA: TGTGCCAGCAGCGCCTTCGGGGGTCCCGGGGAGCTGTTTTTT; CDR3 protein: CASSAFGGPGELFF
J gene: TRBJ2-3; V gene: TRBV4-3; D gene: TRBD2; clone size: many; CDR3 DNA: TGCGCCAGCAGCCAAGGCCCACTAGCGGGGCTCGCAGATACGCAGTATTTT; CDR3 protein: CASSQGPLAGLADTQYF
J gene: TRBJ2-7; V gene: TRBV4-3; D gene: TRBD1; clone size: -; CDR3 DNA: TGCGCCAGCAGCCAAGGGGCCGGGACAGGGGATCAGTACTTC; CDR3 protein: CASSQGAGTGDQYF
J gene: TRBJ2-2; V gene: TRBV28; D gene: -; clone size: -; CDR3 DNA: TGTGCCATGGGCCCGGGGCTCGGCACCGGGGGGCTGTTTTTT; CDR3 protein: CAMGPGLGTGGLFF
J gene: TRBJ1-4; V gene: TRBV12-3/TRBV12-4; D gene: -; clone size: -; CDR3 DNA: TGTGCCAGCAGTCCCTGGACTGGCGAAAAACTGTTTTTT; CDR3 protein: CASSPWTGEKLFF
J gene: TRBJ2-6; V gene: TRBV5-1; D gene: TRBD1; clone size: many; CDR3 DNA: TGCGCCAGCAGCCCCGGACAGGGTACTGGGGCCAACGTCCTGACTTTC; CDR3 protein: CASSPGQGTGANVLTF
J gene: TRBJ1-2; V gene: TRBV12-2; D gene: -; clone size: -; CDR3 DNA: TGTGCAAGTCGCTTAGAGGCAGATTACAACTATGGCTACACCTTC; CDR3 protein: CASRLEADYNYGYTF
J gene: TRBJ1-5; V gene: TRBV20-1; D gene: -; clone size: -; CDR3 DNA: TGCAGTGCTAGAAGCCGTGGGGGGCGTCAGCCCCAGCATTTT; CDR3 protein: CSARSRGGRQPQHF
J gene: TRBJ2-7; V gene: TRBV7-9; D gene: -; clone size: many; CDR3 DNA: TGTGCCAGCAGCTTAGAGGTCAGGTATCCGGAGCAGTACTTC; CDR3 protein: CASSLEVRYPEQYF
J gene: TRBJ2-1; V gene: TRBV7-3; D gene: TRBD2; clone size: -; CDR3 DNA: TGTGCCAGCAGCCATTCGCTAGCGGTCTCCTACAATGAGCAGTTCTTC; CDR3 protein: CASSHSLAVSYNEQFF
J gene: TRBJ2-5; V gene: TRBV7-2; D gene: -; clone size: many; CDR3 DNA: TGTGCCAGCAGCCATCAGCTAGGGGGACTTTACTTC; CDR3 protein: CASSHQLGGLYF
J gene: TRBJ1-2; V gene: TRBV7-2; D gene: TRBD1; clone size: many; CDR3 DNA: TGTGCCAGCAGCTTACATTTACCACAGGGGGCTGGCTACACCTTC; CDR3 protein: CASSLHLPQGAGYTF
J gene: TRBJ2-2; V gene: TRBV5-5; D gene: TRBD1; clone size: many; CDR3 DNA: TGTGCCAGCACCCCACGGTGGGGGACAGGGGTCACCGGGGAGCTGTTTTTT; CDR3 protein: CASTPRWGTGVTGELFF
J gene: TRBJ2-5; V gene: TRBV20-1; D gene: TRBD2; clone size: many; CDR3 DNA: TGCAGTGCTACGGATAGCGGGGGCCAAGAGACCCAGTACTTC; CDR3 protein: CSATDSGGQETQYF
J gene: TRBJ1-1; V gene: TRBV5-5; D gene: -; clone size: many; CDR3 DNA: TGTGCCAGCAGTTTTGGGATCCAGGGAGGGAACACTGAAGCTTTCTTT; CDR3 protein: CASSFGIQGGNTEAFF
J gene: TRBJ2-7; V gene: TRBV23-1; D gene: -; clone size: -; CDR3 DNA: TGCGCCAGCAGTCAATATCGCCAGGGGCGTCTGAGCTCCTACGAGCAGTACTTC; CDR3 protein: CASSQYRQGRLSSYEQYF
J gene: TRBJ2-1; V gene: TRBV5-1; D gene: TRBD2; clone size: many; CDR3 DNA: TGCGCCAGCGCCCCGCTAGCGGGAGAGGACAATGAGCAGTTCTTC; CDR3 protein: CASAPLAGEDNEQFF
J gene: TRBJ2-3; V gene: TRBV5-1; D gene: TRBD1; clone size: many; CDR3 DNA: TGCGCCAGCAGCACCGGACAGGGGGCAGATACGCAGTATTTT; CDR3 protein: CASSTGQGADTQYF
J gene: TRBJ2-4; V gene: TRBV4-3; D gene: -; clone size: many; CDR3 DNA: TGCGCCAGCAGCCAAGAATTCCGGGGGCGAGGCATTCAGTACTTC; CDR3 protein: CASSQEFRGRGIQYF
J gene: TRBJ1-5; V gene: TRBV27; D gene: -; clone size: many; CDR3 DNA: TGTGCCAGCAGTTTATTGTCCACCAATCAGCCCCAGCATTTT; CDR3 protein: CASSLLSTNQPQHF
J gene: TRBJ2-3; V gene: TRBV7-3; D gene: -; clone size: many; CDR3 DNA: TGTGCCAGCAGCTTATCGGGCACAGATACGCAGTATTTT; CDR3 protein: CASSLSGTDTQYF
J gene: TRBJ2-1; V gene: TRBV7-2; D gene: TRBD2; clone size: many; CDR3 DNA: TGTGCCAGCAGCCAGGGACTAGCGGCCTACAATGAGCAGTTCTTC; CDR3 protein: CASSQGLAAYNEQFF